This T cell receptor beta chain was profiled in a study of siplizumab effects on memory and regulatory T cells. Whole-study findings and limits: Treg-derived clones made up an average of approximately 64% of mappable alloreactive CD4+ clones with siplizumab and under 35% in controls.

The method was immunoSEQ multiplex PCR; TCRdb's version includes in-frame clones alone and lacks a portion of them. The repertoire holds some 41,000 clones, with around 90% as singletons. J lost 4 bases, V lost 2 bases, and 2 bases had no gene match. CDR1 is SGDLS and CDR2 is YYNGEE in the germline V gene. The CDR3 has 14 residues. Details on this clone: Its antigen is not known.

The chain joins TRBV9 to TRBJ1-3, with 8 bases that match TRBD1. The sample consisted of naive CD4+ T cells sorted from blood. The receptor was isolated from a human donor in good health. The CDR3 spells CASSVGQDGNTIYF. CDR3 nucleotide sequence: TGTGCCAGCAGCGTGGGACAGGACGGAAACACCATATATTTT. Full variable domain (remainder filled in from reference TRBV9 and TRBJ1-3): DSGVTQTPKHLITATGQRVTLRCSPRSGDLSVYWYQQSLDQGLQFLIQYYNGEERAKGNILERFSAQQFPDLHSELNLSSLELGDSALYFCASSVGQDGNTIYFGEGSWLTVV.